These 9 T cell receptor beta chains originate from one sample sequenced in a study of T cell repertoires in cytomegalovirus infection. Antigens for these TCRs are unknown. TCRdb redid the calling of the reads with MiXCR, one entry per CDR3 protein. The table lists 360,000 or so distinct CDR3 sequences, around a third of them singletons. The specimen was cultured PBMCs, collected from culture after CMV antigen stimulation. Receptors were obtained from a human donor in good health (CMV status not recorded). Some clones in this sample may be carry-over from other donors' samples.

The J gene is TRBJ1-2, the V gene TRBV27; 9 bases fit TRBD1. CDR1 MNHEY and CDR2 SMNVEV come from the germline V gene (reference sequence). Trimming took 6 bases from V and 8 from J; bases not matched to a gene: 13. This CDR3 spans 15 amino acids. CDR3 nucleotide sequence: TGTGCCAGCAGCGGAACAGGGGGCGCGTCAAGAGGCTACACCTTC. Its translation: CASSGTGGASRGYTF.

This clonotype was recorded many times. This chain joins TRBV11-2 and TRBJ2-2; D might be TRBD1 (6 bases). Trimming took 1 base from V and 4 from J, leaving 13 bases between them. CDR1 and CDR2 from the germline V gene are SGHAT and FQNNGV. There are 16 residues in the CDR3. The CDR3 DNA reads TGTGCCAGCAGCTTAGGTGCAGGGGATGTCACCGGGGAGCTGTTTTTT. Protein sequence: CASSLGAGDVTGELFF.

In this sample, this clonotype turned up many times. The chain couples TRBV7-2 to TRBJ2-3; 9 bases fit TRBD2. V gave up 6 bases and J gave up 0 bases; unmatched junction bases: 7. The CDR3 contains 16 residues. In germline, CDR1 is SGHTA, CDR2 FQGNSA. The CDR3 loop is CASRFPGLASTDTQYF. As DNA, the CDR3 is TGTGCCAGCAGGTTCCCAGGACTAGCGAGCACAGATACGCAGTATTTT.

The rearrangement links TRBV28 to TRBJ1-5; no reliable D call. Germline CDR1 is MDHEN and CDR2 is SYDVKM. V lost 5 bases and J 7 bases, leaving 12 bases between the germline ends. The CDR3 is 13 residues long. In DNA, the CDR3 is TGTGCCAGCAGTAATGAAGGGAACCAGCCCCAGCATTTT. It translates to CASSNEGNQPQHF.

The V gene is TRBV7-2, the J gene TRBJ2-7, with a weak D call TRBD2 (6 bases). The CDR3 has 14 residues. The germline V gene encodes CDR1 SGHTA and CDR2 FQGNSA. With 3 bases removed from V and 1 base from J, the gap between germline ends came to 10 bases. CDR3 in DNA: TGTGCCAGCAGCTTCGTCCGGGAGTCCTACGAGCAGTACTTC. Translated, it gives CASSFVRESYEQYF.

The chain uses TRBV6-8 and TRBJ2-3, with 9 nucleotides matching TRBD1. Losses at the gene ends were 6 bases for V and 0 bases for J; bases not matched to a gene: 4. Germline-derived CDR1 and CDR2 are MNHGY and SAAAGT. This CDR3 is 15 amino acids long. The CDR3 nucleotides are TGTGCCAGCAGACAAGACAGGGGGAGCACAGATACGCAGTATTTT. This translates into CASRQDRGSTDTQYF.

This clonotype has more than one count but fewer than ten. The rearrangement uses TRBV6-1 and TRBJ2-7; D is undetermined. CDR1 and CDR2 (germline): MNHNS, SASEGT. Trimming took off 8 bases at V and 0 bases at J, with 8 bases between the two ends. This CDR3 region has 12 residues. The CDR3 spells CASVGASYEQYV. CDR3 sequence (DNA): TGTGCCAGCGTCGGAGCCTCCTACGAGCAGTACGTC.

The chain recombines TRBV7-8 with TRBJ1-6; D is uncertain. The V end was cut by 2 bases, the J end by 2 bases, with 4 bases between. Per the germline V gene, CDR1 is SGHVS and CDR2 is FQNEAQ. The CDR3 runs 14 residues. In DNA, the CDR3 is TGTGCCAGCAGCTTACGACCCTATAATTCACCCCTCCACTTT. This codes for CASSLRPYNSPLHF.

A few counts support this clonotype. The rearrangement links TRBV20-1 to TRBJ2-1, with TRBD1 identical over 7 bases. The CDR3 has 10 amino acids. Germline CDR1 reads DFQATT; CDR2 reads SNEGSKA (reference sequence). Losses at the gene ends were 2 bases for V and 15 bases for J; bases not matched to a gene: 4. The CDR3 spells CSARKGATFF. DNA of the CDR3: TGCAGTGCTAGAAAGGGGGCGACGTTCTTC.